One sample yielded the 22 T cell receptor beta chains listed below, sequenced in a study of cytomegalovirus exposure and HLA in healthy donors. The PCR contained 60 Vbeta and 13 Jbeta primers. Data came from immunoSEQ multiplex PCR; TCRdb stores just in-frame clones and leaves some out. This sample has a few hundred thousand clones, with 80% to 95% found just once. Sequences were obtained from PBMCs. The receptors come from a girl between 2 and 10 years old in good health and CMV-seronegative.

The chain recombines TRBV10-3 with TRBJ1-3, with TRBD1 matching 7 bases. Trimming cost V 0 bases and J 2 bases; bases outside gene matches: 1. Germline V CDR1 and CDR2: ENHRY, SYGVKD. This CDR3 is 15 amino acids long. DNA of the CDR3: TGTGCCATCAGTGAGTCGGGGACAGCTGGAAACACCATATATTTT. Its protein is CAISESGTAGNTIYF.

The rearrangement links TRBV19 to TRBJ1-5; possible D gene TRBD1, 6 bases. The V end was cut by 4 bases, the J end by 4 bases, with 14 bases between. The germline gives CDR1 LNHDA, CDR2 SQIVND (reference sequence). CDR3 size: 15 residues. This chain's CDR3 is CASSTQGWENQPQHF. In DNA form, the CDR3 reads TGTGCCAGTAGTACACAGGGTTGGGAGAATCAGCCCCAGCATTTT.

V is TRBV2 and J is TRBJ1-4; a possible D gene is TRBD1 (6 bases). From germline, CDR1 is SNHLY and CDR2 FYNNEI. The CDR3 has 13 residues. V was trimmed by 6 bases and J by 8 bases, leaving 13 bases between them. The CDR3 protein is CASSWTAVEKLFF. For the CDR3, the DNA is TGTGCCAGCAGCTGGACAGCGGTGGAAAAACTGTTTTTT.

The count of this clone is one. J is TRBJ2-7 and V is TRBV5-4; D may be TRBD2 (5 bases). Germline CDR1 is SGHNT and CDR2 is YYREEE (reference sequence). The V end was cut by 4 bases, the J end by 6 bases, with 14 bases between. This CDR3 is built from 13 residues. CDR3 nucleotide sequence: TGTGCCAGCAGCCCCCCTCGGGATGGCGAGCAGTACTTC. Its protein product is CASSPPRDGEQYF.

This chain connects TRBV30 to TRBJ1-4; D is unclear. From germline, CDR1 is GTSNPN and CDR2 SVGIG (reference sequence). This CDR3 spans 13 amino acids. Trimming shortened V by 1 base and J by 8 bases, and 11 bases separated the two germline ends. The CDR3 coding sequence is TGTGCCTGGAGTGATTGGAAGGAGGAAAAACTGTTTTTT. Its translation: CAWSDWKEEKLFF.

This clone was detected once. The junction departs from the called germline gene at one end, perhaps through a read error. The V gene is TRBV7-9, the J gene TRBJ2-7; TRBD1 might be the D (6 bases). From germline, CDR1 is SEHNR and CDR2 FQNEAQ (reference sequence). There are 12 residues in the CDR3. DNA for the CDR3: TGTTCCAGCAGCCCAGGGGACCCAGAGCAGTACTTC. Protein product: CSSSPGDPEQYF.

This clone appeared a single time. The chain combines TRBV28 with TRBJ2-7; maybe TRBD1 (5 bases). The CDR3 is 19 amino acids. V lost 2 bases, J lost 2 bases, and 25 bases lay in between. CDR1 and CDR2 from the germline V gene are MDHEN and SYDVKM. CDR3 coding DNA: TGTGCCAGCAGTTTACAGTTTAACCCCCCCCGGACACTCACCTACGAGCAGTACTTC. As protein: CASSLQFNPPRTLTYEQYF.

The V call is TRBV19, the J call TRBJ1-5, with unresolved D. V was cut by 5 bases and J by 4 bases, with 6 bases left in between. CDR1 is LNHDA, CDR2 SQIVND, per germline (reference sequence). The CDR3 loop spans 12 amino acids. The CDR3: CASSFLNQPQHF. As DNA, the CDR3 is TGTGCCAGTAGTTTCCTGAATCAGCCCCAGCATTTT.

This clone came up once. The chain employs TRBV19 and TRBJ1-5; 8 bases fit TRBD1. V trimming: 7 bases; J trimming: 2 bases; junction bases outside the gene matches: 10. Per the germline V gene, CDR1 is LNHDA and CDR2 is SQIVND (reference sequence). The CDR3 consists of 16 residues. In nucleotides, the CDR3 is TGTGCCAGTAACCCCCCGGACAGGGTGGGCAATCAGCCCCAGCATTTT. Its protein product is CASNPPDRVGNQPQHF. Based on the CDR3 plus reference TRBV19 and TRBJ1-5, the full variable domain is DGGITQSPKYLFRKEGQNVTLSCEQNLNHDAMYWYRQDPGQGLRLIYYSQIVNDFQKGDIAEGYSVSREKKESFPLTVTSAQKNPTAFYLCASNPPDRVGNQPQHFGDGTRLSIL.

The chain carries TRBV30 and TRBJ2-3; tentatively, D is TRBD1 (7 bases). CDR1 and CDR2 (germline): GTSNPN, SVGIG (reference sequence). V lost 7 bases and J lost 7, with 9 bases in between. This CDR3 comprises 10 residues. CDR3: CASGGNTQYF. CDR3 DNA sequence: TGTGCCTCAGGGGGGAATACGCAGTATTTT.

The chain couples TRBV6-5 to TRBJ2-5, with 9 bases aligning to TRBD1. The J call may be faulty, since TRBJ2-7 better matches the DNA end. CDR3 length: 14 amino acids. Germline CDR1 is MNHEY and CDR2 is SVGAGI. The CDR3 DNA is TGTGCCAGCAGTTACTCAGGACAGGGGTACGAGCAGTACTTC. Amino acid sequence: CASSYSGQGYEQYF.

The J gene is TRBJ2-3, the V gene TRBV4-1, with a possible D match to TRBD1 (5 bases). CDR1 and CDR2 from the germline V gene are MGHRA and YSYEKL. The CDR3 runs 15 residues. V was cut by 3 bases and J by 2 bases, with 12 bases left in between. The CDR3 DNA reads TGCGCCAGCAGCCACCCGACAGCCTTCACAGATACGCAGTATTTT. Amino acids: CASSHPTAFTDTQYF.

The chain is built from TRBV7-9 and TRBJ2-3; TRBD1 agrees at 9 bases. V lost 3 bases to trimming and J lost 6 bases; unmatched junction nucleotides: 7. The CDR3 extends over 15 amino acids. In germline, CDR1 is SEHNR, CDR2 FQNEAQ (reference sequence). The CDR3 region is CASSLRTGETDTQYF. CDR3 DNA sequence: TGTGCCAGCAGCTTGCGGACAGGGGAAACGGATACGCAGTATTTT.

The chain combines TRBV7-8 with TRBJ2-7, with TRBD2 identical over 9 bases. The CDR3 length is 17 residues. V dropped 4 bases and J dropped 0; count of bases not matched to a gene: 10. CDR1 and CDR2 from the germline V gene are SGHVS and FQNEAQ. Here the CDR3 reads CASSSLIAGVLSYEQYF. DNA of the CDR3: TGTGCCAGCAGCTCCTTGATAGCGGGAGTCCTCTCCTACGAGCAGTACTTC.

The CDR3 region has the DNA TGCGCCAGCAGCTTGGGCAGCGGAGACACAGATACGCAGTATTTT. Translated: CASSLGSGDTDTQYF. The chain is built from TRBV5-1 and TRBJ2-3; tentative D call: TRBD2 (5 bases). Germline CDR1 SGHRS, CDR2 YFSETQ. The V end was cut by 0 bases, the J end by 2 bases, with 10 bases between. This CDR3 region has 15 residues.

This sequence joins TRBV5-4 and TRBJ2-3, with TRBD2 identical over 7 bases. CDR3 length: 18 residues. Trimming cost V 4 bases and J 7 bases; bases outside gene matches: 21. Germline lookup yields CDR1 SGHNT and CDR2 YYREEE (reference sequence). The CDR3 DNA follows: TGTGCCAGCAGCCTGGCCGGCGGGGCTAAGCCAGCGGGAAATACGCAGTATTTT. It yields the protein CASSLAGGAKPAGNTQYF.

This chain joins TRBV2 and TRBJ2-4; tentatively, D is TRBD1 (5 bases). Trimming pared 1 base from V and 0 bases from J, leaving 10 bases between. The germline V gene encodes CDR1 SNHLY and CDR2 FYNNEI. The CDR3 totals 16 residues. CDR3 protein: CASSEGQNLAKNIQYF. The DNA of the CDR3 is TGTGCCAGCAGTGAAGGACAGAACTTAGCCAAAAACATTCAGTACTTC.

The chain couples TRBV6-6 to TRBJ1-2, with a weak D call TRBD1 (5 bases). This CDR3 is built from 15 residues. Trimming took off 3 bases at V and 4 bases at J, with 15 bases between the two ends. Germline V lookup: CDR1 MNHNY, CDR2 SVGAGI (reference sequence). The CDR3, as DNA: TGTGCCAGCAGTTATGATGGAGGGGCGGGCTATGGCTACACCTTC. Its translation is CASSYDGGAGYGYTF.

The chain carries TRBV5-1 and TRBJ2-3; D unresolved. V lost 5 bases and J lost 2, with 6 bases in between. The length of the CDR3 is 12 residues. The germline V gene has CDR1 SGHRS and CDR2 YFSETQ. The CDR3 here is CASSSYTDTQYF. The CDR3 DNA follows: TGCGCCAGCAGTTCTTACACAGATACGCAGTATTTT.

This chain uses TRBV28 with TRBJ2-3, with 8 nucleotides matching TRBD1. The V and J ends lost 6 bases and 4 bases, in that order; junction bases with no gene match: 12. Germline values: CDR1 MDHEN, CDR2 SYDVKM. The CDR3 length is 16 residues. CDR3: CASSSRGRGPPDTQYF. For the CDR3, the DNA is TGTGCCAGCAGCAGCCGGGGCAGGGGGCCCCCAGATACGCAGTATTTT.

This chain links TRBV6-1 with TRBJ1-4, with TRBD1 matching 8 bases. Germline V gene data show CDR1 as MNHNS and CDR2 as SASEGT. With 7 bases clipped from V and 5 bases from J, the junction kept 9 bases outside the gene matches. The CDR3 length is 15 residues. The CDR3 sequence: CASILGQGYNEKLFF. DNA for the CDR3: TGTGCCAGCATTTTAGGACAGGGCTACAATGAAAAACTGTTTTTT.

The chain joins TRBV27 to TRBJ2-7, with TRBD2 matching over 7 bases. Per the germline V gene, CDR1 is MNHEY and CDR2 is SMNVEV (reference sequence). The junction had 5 bases not matched to a gene; V was cut back by 5 bases and J by 4 bases. This CDR3 has 13 amino acids. The CDR3 region is CASSALASYEQYF. The CDR3 region has the DNA TGTGCCAGCAGTGCACTAGCGAGTTACGAGCAGTACTTC.